Below, 11 T cell receptor beta chains from the same sample are listed, as sequenced in a study of cytomegalovirus exposure and HLA in healthy donors (TCRdb year 2017). Library preparation employed the immunoSEQ multiplex PCR assay. For the multiplex PCR, a mixture combining 60 forward primers for TCR Vbeta segments and 13 reverse primers for TCR Jbeta segments was used. TCRdb holds this immuneACCESS table with in-frame rearrangements only. Some clones are missing; in checked studies, unresolved V genes explain under half, and the rest has no known cause. Present in this sample are about 150,000 clones, over 55% of which were seen just once. The ten largest clonotypes hold roughly 2% of the sample. The specimen sequenced was PBMCs. These receptor sequences come from a man aged 40-49 years in good health and CMV-seronegative.

On this clone itself: At one boundary the junction diverges from the germline segment, which might be a read error. The chain links TRBV5-6 to TRBJ1-2; D not certain. This CDR3 spans 14 amino acids. In germline, CDR1 is SGHDT, CDR2 YYEEEE. CDR3 region: CASSLLNLGGGYPF. The CDR3 bases are TGTGCCAGCAGCCTCCTTAACCTCGGCGGTGGCTACCCCTTC.

The chain recombines TRBV14 with TRBJ1-1; weak D call: TRBD1 (5 bases). Germline V CDR1 and CDR2: SGHDN, FVKESK. V lost 2 bases, J lost 0 bases, and 7 bases lay in between. CDR3 length equals 14 residues. CDR3 sequence (DNA): TGTGCCAGCAGCCAATCGACAGTGAACACTGAAGCTTTCTTT. It specifies CASSQSTVNTEAFF.

The chain uses TRBV7-3 and TRBJ2-1; tentatively, D is TRBD2 (7 bases). Germline CDR1 and CDR2: SGHTA and FQGTGA. V was clipped by 2 bases and J by 7 bases, with 18 bases between them. The CDR3 runs 16 residues. The CDR3 sequence is CASSLDRGPGGNEQFF. The CDR3, as DNA: TGTGCCAGCAGCTTAGACCGGGGGCCGGGGGGAAATGAGCAGTTCTTC.

The chain joins TRBV7-9 to TRBJ2-3; possible D gene TRBD2, 6 bases. The CDR3 has 15 amino acids. V lost 1 base to trimming and J lost 5 bases, with 13 bases between them. Per the germline V gene, CDR1 is SEHNR and CDR2 is FQNEAQ (reference sequence). The CDR3: CASSLGLDIRDTQYF. As DNA, the CDR3 is TGTGCCAGCAGCTTAGGACTAGACATCCGAGATACGCAGTATTTT. The full variable domain, in which reference TRBV7-9 and TRBJ2-3 provide the parts outside the CDR3, is DTGVSQNPRHKITKRGQNVTFRCDPISEHNRLYWYRQTLGQGPEFLTYFQNEAQLEKSRLLSDRFSAERPKGSFSTLEIQRTEQGDSAMYLCASSLGLDIRDTQYFGPGTRLTVL.

This clone was detected only once. V usage is TRBV6-6 and J usage is TRBJ1-1; 8 positions match TRBD1. Germline-derived CDR1 and CDR2 are MNHNY and SVGAGI (reference sequence). V shed 2 bases and J 2 bases; nucleotides not matched to a gene: 1. The length of the CDR3 is 14 residues. The CDR3, as DNA: TGTGCCAGCAGTTACCAGGGGGCCAACACTGAAGCTTTCTTT. Amino acid sequence: CASSYQGANTEAFF.

V gene TRBV28 combines with J gene TRBJ2-7, with 9 bases that match TRBD1. Germline values: CDR1 MDHEN, CDR2 SYDVKM. The CDR3 sequence is 15 residues long. The trim removed 5 bases at V and 1 base at J, leaving 6 bases unmatched. CDR3 region: CASSPGTGFSYEQYF. The DNA for the CDR3 is TGTGCCAGCAGTCCGGGGACAGGGTTTTCCTACGAGCAGTACTTC. Drawing the rest from reference TRBV28 and TRBJ2-7, the complete variable domain is DVKVTQSSRYLVKRTGEKVFLECVQDMDHENMFWYRQDPGLGLRLIYFSYDVKMKEKGDIPEGYSVSREKKERFSLILESASTNQTSMYLCASSPGTGFSYEQYFGPGTRLTVT.

The chain has TRBV9 and TRBJ2-1, with 8 positions matching TRBD2. CDR1 and CDR2 from the germline V gene are SGDLS and YYNGEE. Germline trimming cut 4 bases from V and 0 bases from J; bases unmatched to any gene: 3. CDR3 length: 15 residues. The DNA for the CDR3 is TGTGCCAGCAGCCCGGGGGGGCGCTCCTACAATGAGCAGTTCTTC. Its translation: CASSPGGRSYNEQFF. The full variable domain, rest sourced from reference TRBV9 and TRBJ2-1, is DSGVTQTPKHLITATGQRVTLRCSPRSGDLSVYWYQQSLDQGLQFLIQYYNGEERAKGNILERFSAQQFPDLHSELNLSSLELGDSALYFCASSPGGRSYNEQFFGPGTRLTVL.

The genes are TRBV19 and TRBJ2-1, with 10 bases fitting TRBD1. Germline lookup yields CDR1 LNHDA and CDR2 SQIVND (reference sequence). Trimming took 3 bases from V and 5 from J; bases not matched to a gene: 10. The CDR3 sequence is 17 residues long. The DNA of the CDR3 is TGTGCCAGTAGTATCGATGCATCCGGGACAGGGGACAATGAGCAGTTCTTC. This sequence encodes CASSIDASGTGDNEQFF.

The chain combines TRBV10-3 with TRBJ1-6, with 9 positions matching TRBD1. There are 14 residues in the CDR3. V gave up 11 bases and J gave up 4 bases; unmatched junction bases: 6. Germline CDR1 and CDR2: ENHRY and SYGVKD. CDR3 sequence reads: CAPPDRGYNSPLHF. The CDR3 nucleotides read TGTGCCCCGCCCGACAGGGGGTATAATTCACCCCTCCACTTT.

The chain carries TRBV6-5 and TRBJ2-2, with 7 bases aligning to TRBD1. CDR1 MNHEY and CDR2 SVGAGI come from the germline V gene. The CDR3 is made up of 15 amino acids. Trimming at V came to 6 bases and at J to 4 bases, leaving 8 bases not matched to a gene. CDR3 amino acids: CASRLGQAITGELFF. Written as DNA, the CDR3 is TGTGCCAGCAGGCTCGGACAGGCGATCACCGGGGAGCTGTTTTTT.

The chain is built from TRBV9 and TRBJ1-5; D is ambiguous. V was cut by 0 bases and J by 5 bases, with 9 bases left in between. CDR1 is SGDLS and CDR2 is YYNGEE in the germline V gene. This CDR3 has 14 amino acids. DNA of the CDR3: TGTGCCAGCAGCGTAGATTCCTTTGATCAGCCCCAGCATTTT. Translating it yields CASSVDSFDQPQHF.